This T cell receptor (beta chain) was identified in a study of OX40 agonist ivuxolimab in advanced cancers. Study-wide results and limits: At 0.1 to 3.0 mg/kg, clonal expansion of CD4+ and CD8+ blood T cells had occurred by week 6.

Assay: immunoSEQ multiplex PCR; the TCRdb copy retains only in-frame clones and omits some. This sample has tens of thousands of clones; roughly 80% occur once, and the top ten carry 4% to 6%. Trimming stripped 4 bases from V and 2 bases from J, with 13 bases between. The CDR3 contains 15 residues. Per germline, CDR1 SGDLS and CDR2 YYNGEE. Points on this clone: Its antigen is unknown.

The sample consisted of CD4+ or CD8+ T cells sorted from blood, taken in a trial of the OX40 agonist ivuxolimab. The genes are TRBV9 and TRBJ1-5; D is perhaps TRBD1 (6 bases). The receptor comes from an adult with an advanced solid tumor such as melanoma, head and neck, liver or kidney cancer. The CDR3 nucleotides read TGTGCCAGCAGCTCCTCCGGGACACGCAATCAGCCCCAGCATTTT. Protein product: CASSSSGTRNQPQHF. The whole variable domain, remainder taken from reference TRBV9 and TRBJ1-5, is DSGVTQTPKHLITATGQRVTLRCSPRSGDLSVYWYQQSLDQGLQFLIQYYNGEERAKGNILERFSAQQFPDLHSELNLSSLELGDSALYFCASSSSGTRNQPQHFGDGTRLSIL.